This entry lists 24 T cell receptor beta chains sequenced from one sample in a study of OX40 agonist ivuxolimab in advanced cancers. This table comes from immunoSEQ multiplex PCR, and its TCRdb copy is limited to in-frame clones, with some not included. The table includes more than 50,000 clones, roughly 86% detected once. This material consisted of CD4+ or CD8+ T cells sorted from blood, taken in a trial of the OX40 agonist ivuxolimab. The receptors were gathered from an adult with an advanced solid tumor such as melanoma, head and neck, liver or kidney cancer.

The chain has TRBV5-6 and TRBJ2-3; 7 bases are a match to TRBD2. The ends lost 3 bases at V and 4 bases at J; junction bases unmatched: 5. From germline, CDR1 is SGHDT and CDR2 YYEEEE. The CDR3 sequence is 14 residues long. CDR3 sequence: CASSWTSSADTQYF. CDR3 bases: TGTGCCAGCAGCTGGACTAGTTCCGCAGATACGCAGTATTTT.

This clone was picked up a small number of times. The genes are TRBV9 and TRBJ1-5; no reliable D call. This CDR3 is built from 13 residues. CDR1 and CDR2 (germline): SGDLS, YYNGEE. The V gene lost 0 bases and the J gene lost 3 bases, with 4 bases spanning the gap. CDR3 in amino acids: CASSVADNQPQHF. The CDR3 DNA follows: TGTGCCAGCAGCGTAGCGGACAATCAGCCCCAGCATTTT.

The chain carries TRBV7-9 and TRBJ2-3; D is uncertain. Germline V lookup: CDR1 SEHNR, CDR2 FQNEAQ (reference sequence). Trimming pared 8 bases from V and 3 bases from J, leaving 9 bases between. The length of the CDR3 is 12 residues. The CDR3 loop reads CASEGYTDTQYF. The CDR3 bases are TGTGCCAGCGAAGGGTATACAGATACGCAGTATTTT.

The V and J genes are TRBV5-8 and TRBJ1-2; 8 positions match TRBD1. V dropped 0 bases and J dropped 8; count of bases not matched to a gene: 12. The germline V gene has CDR1 SGHTS and CDR2 YDEGEE. The CDR3 runs 16 residues. The CDR3 nucleotides are TGTGCCAGCAGCTTGGCCGGAGGACAGGGACGAAAAGGCTACACCTTC. Encoded protein: CASSLAGGQGRKGYTF.

The rearrangement links TRBV18 to TRBJ1-1; D possibly corresponds to TRBD1 (6 bases). The CDR3 runs 14 residues. Germline CDR1 and CDR2: KGHSH and LQKENI. Trimming removed 3 bases from V and 1 base from J, with 9 bases in between. The CDR3: CASSPTGSNTEAFF. For the CDR3, the DNA is TGTGCCAGCTCACCCACAGGGTCGAACACTGAAGCTTTCTTT.

The rearrangement uses TRBV7-9 and TRBJ2-2; weak D call: TRBD1 (6 bases). Germline V CDR1 and CDR2: SEHNR, FQNEAQ (reference sequence). This CDR3 contains 18 residues. V was pared by 1 base and J by 1 base, with 16 bases between. The CDR3 DNA is TGTGCCAGCAGCTTAGGTGGTGCAGGGGCTAAGAACACCGGGGAGCTGTTTTTT. It codes for CASSLGGAGAKNTGELFF.

In this sample, this clone turned up a few times. The genes are TRBV6-6 and TRBJ1-5; maybe TRBD1 (6 bases). Germline CDR1 and CDR2: MNHNY and SVGAGI (reference sequence). The V and J ends lost 5 bases and 7 bases respectively, with 12 bases between them. The CDR3 spans 13 residues. The CDR3 loop is CASSTSQGQPQHF. The CDR3 DNA reads TGTGCCAGCAGTACCTCACAGGGACAGCCCCAGCATTTT.

In DNA form, the CDR3 reads TGTGCCATCAGTGAGTCTGCACGGACTAGTAACCCAGATACGCAGTATTTT. It specifies CAISESARTSNPDTQYF. The chain uses TRBV10-3 and TRBJ2-3, with TRBD2 matching over 7 bases. J was trimmed by 4 bases and V by 0 bases; bases with no gene match: 10. The CDR3 runs 17 residues. Germline values: CDR1 ENHRY, CDR2 SYGVKD.

This clone was detected once. This chain joins TRBV7-9 and TRBJ1-2; no firm D call. V dropped 4 bases and J dropped 7 bases, with 10 bases sitting between them. The germline CDR1 and CDR2 sequences are SEHNR and FQNEAQ (reference sequence). The CDR3 is made up of 12 amino acids. The CDR3, as DNA: TGTGCCAGCAGCTATCTGGGATTTGGCTACACCTTC. Its protein is CASSYLGFGYTF. Together with reference TRBV7-9 and TRBJ1-2, the CDR3 gives the full variable domain: DTGVSQNPRHKITKRGQNVTFRCDPISEHNRLYWYRQTLGQGPEFLTYFQNEAQLEKSRLLSDRFSAERPKGSFSTLEIQRTEQGDSAMYLCASSYLGFGYTFGSGTRLTVV.

The J gene is TRBJ2-3, the V gene TRBV13; 10 nucleotides agree with TRBD2. With 3 bases clipped from V and 4 bases from J, the junction kept 7 bases outside the gene matches. The CDR3 length is 16 residues. Germline CDR1 PRHDT, CDR2 FYEKMQ (reference sequence). CDR3 sequence: CASSFASGLAPDTQYF. CDR3 sequence (DNA): TGTGCCAGCAGCTTCGCTTCGGGACTAGCGCCAGATACGCAGTATTTT.

The J gene is TRBJ2-2, the V gene TRBV6-5; 8 bases map to TRBD2. The germline gives CDR1 MNHEY, CDR2 SVGAGI. The junction had 4 bases not matched to a gene; V was cut back by 7 bases and J by 3 bases. The CDR3 runs to 14 residues. The CDR3 spells CASIGGAYTGELFF. CDR3 coding DNA: TGTGCCAGCATCGGGGGGGCCTACACCGGGGAGCTGTTTTTT.

The genes are TRBV7-8 and TRBJ1-1; the D gene is possibly TRBD1 (6 bases). The ends were cut back, 2 bases at V and 0 bases at J, with 7 bases in the middle. The CDR3 sequence is 14 residues long. CDR1 is SGHVS and CDR2 is FQNEAQ in the germline V gene. As DNA, the CDR3 is TGTGCCAGCAGCTTAAGGACAGTGAACACTGAAGCTTTCTTT. It encodes CASSLRTVNTEAFF.

The V gene is TRBV7-2, the J gene TRBJ2-1; D may match TRBD1 or TRBD2 (6 bases each). The V end lost 3 bases, the J end lost 0 bases, and 15 bases lay between the germline ends. The CDR3 runs to 17 residues. The germline gives CDR1 SGHTA, CDR2 FQGNSA. CDR3 loop: CASSFSGGGPSYNEQFF. The CDR3 coding sequence is TGTGCCAGCAGCTTTTCCGGTGGGGGGCCCTCCTACAATGAGCAGTTCTTC. Looking up the rest from reference TRBV7-2 and TRBJ2-1 gives the full variable domain: GAGVSQSPSNKVTEKGKDVELRCDPISGHTALYWYRQSLGQGLEFLIYFQGNSAPDKSGLPSDRFSAERTGGSVSTLTIQRTQQEDSAVYLCASSFSGGGPSYNEQFFGPGTRLTVL.

The chain joins TRBV10-3 to TRBJ1-6; 8 bases agree with TRBD1. V lost 2 bases to trimming and J lost 7 bases; unmatched junction nucleotides: 7. The CDR3 is 16 amino acids. Germline V gene lookup returns CDR1 ENHRY and CDR2 SYGVKD. CDR3 protein: CAISEAGQGYNSPLHF. CDR3 nucleotides: TGTGCCATCAGTGAGGCCGGACAGGGCTACAATTCACCCCTCCACTTT.

The chain has TRBV4-3 and TRBJ1-3, with a weak D call TRBD1 (6 bases). The CDR3 totals 17 residues. Trimming removed 1 base from V and 0 bases from J, with 13 bases in between. Germline loops: CDR1 LGHNA, CDR2 YSLEER. The CDR3 sequence is CASSQGRGGDSGNTIYF. CDR3 coding DNA: TGCGCCAGCAGCCAAGGCAGGGGCGGGGACTCTGGAAACACCATATATTTT.

The chain carries TRBV4-1 and TRBJ2-1, with a weak D call TRBD1 (7 bases). This CDR3 spans 15 amino acids. The germline V gene encodes CDR1 MGHRA and CDR2 YSYEKL. Trimming took 5 bases from V and 8 from J, leaving 19 bases between them. CDR3 amino acids: CASSTRGPPGDEQFF. The CDR3 DNA reads as TGCGCCAGCAGCACGAGGGGGCCCCCGGGGGATGAGCAGTTCTTC.

Only one count was recorded for this clone. The V call is TRBV5-5, the J call TRBJ1-1; no reliable D call. V lost 2 bases to trimming and J lost 4 bases, with 12 bases between them. The germline V gene encodes CDR1 SGHKS and CDR2 YYEKEE (reference sequence). This CDR3 has 14 residues. The CDR3 coding sequence is TGTGCCAGCAGCTTCGGGGATGGTGGCACTGAAGCTTTCTTT. Residues: CASSFGDGGTEAFF.

The chain joins TRBV7-3 to TRBJ1-1; no clear D gene. Germline V gene data show CDR1 as SGHTA and CDR2 as FQGTGA. With 2 bases removed from V and 2 bases from J, the gap between germline ends came to 3 bases. This CDR3 is 12 amino acids long. CDR3: CASSLENTEAFF. The CDR3 DNA follows: TGTGCCAGCAGCTTAGAAAACACTGAAGCTTTCTTT.

V gene TRBV7-6 combines with J gene TRBJ2-1; 7 bases agree with TRBD1. Germline CDR1 reads SGHVS; CDR2 reads FNYEAQ. The length of the CDR3 is 21 residues. J was trimmed by 2 bases and V by 5 bases; bases with no gene match: 24. The CDR3, as DNA: TGTGCCAGCAGCCGCGGAAGGAGTAGTGGGGGTAAACAGGGGCCCTACAATGAGCAGTTCTTC. This sequence encodes CASSRGRSSGGKQGPYNEQFF.

J is TRBJ2-2 and V is TRBV4-1, with D perhaps TRBD1 or TRBD2 (6 bases each). Germline V gene data show CDR1 as MGHRA and CDR2 as YSYEKL. This CDR3 region has 16 residues. V was pared by 0 bases and J by 5 bases, with 13 bases between. The CDR3 loop reads CASSQDPQGRTGELFF. The CDR3, as DNA: TGCGCCAGCAGCCAAGATCCCCAGGGGAGGACCGGGGAGCTGTTTTTT.

The chain carries TRBV6-5 and TRBJ2-7; 9 bases match TRBD1. The CDR3 is 15 amino acids. With V trimmed by 5 bases and J by 3 bases, 8 bases remained unmatched. Per germline, CDR1 MNHEY and CDR2 SVGAGI. The CDR3 sequence is CASSHPGQGIYEQYF. CDR3 bases: TGTGCCAGCAGTCATCCGGGACAGGGAATCTACGAGCAGTACTTC.

The V and J genes are TRBV28 and TRBJ1-5, with 8 nucleotides matching TRBD1. This CDR3 contains 17 residues. The ends lost 10 bases at V and 2 bases at J; junction bases unmatched: 16. In germline, CDR1 is MDHEN, CDR2 SYDVKM. In DNA, the CDR3 is TGTGCCACCAAGACAGGGGAGTATAGAGGTGGCAATCAGCCCCAGCATTTT. Translating gives CATKTGEYRGGNQPQHF. Looking up the rest from reference TRBV28 and TRBJ1-5 gives the full variable domain: DVKVTQSSRYLVKRTGEKVFLECVQDMDHENMFWYRQDPGLGLRLIYFSYDVKMKEKGDIPEGYSVSREKKERFSLILESASTNQTSMYLCATKTGEYRGGNQPQHFGDGTRLSIL.

The chain joins TRBV5-1 to TRBJ1-2; 9 bases fit TRBD1. From germline, CDR1 is SGHRS and CDR2 YFSETQ. Trimming removed 2 bases from V and 3 bases from J; junction bases left unmatched: 2. This CDR3 comprises 14 residues. The CDR3 reads CASSFTGGDYGYTF. The CDR3 nucleotides read TGCGCCAGCAGCTTTACAGGGGGCGACTATGGCTACACCTTC.

V gene TRBV7-2 combines with J gene TRBJ1-2; TRBD1 agrees at 8 bases. The CDR3 sequence is 14 residues long. CDR1 and CDR2 from the germline V gene are SGHTA and FQGNSA. Trimming cost V 5 bases and J 5 bases; bases outside gene matches: 7. This CDR3 reads CASSPTGAPYGYTF. For the CDR3, the DNA is TGTGCCAGCAGCCCGACAGGGGCCCCGTATGGCTACACCTTC. Complete variable domain (other parts from reference TRBV7-2 and TRBJ1-2): GAGVSQSPSNKVTEKGKDVELRCDPISGHTALYWYRQSLGQGLEFLIYFQGNSAPDKSGLPSDRFSAERTGGSVSTLTIQRTQQEDSAVYLCASSPTGAPYGYTFGSGTRLTVV.